These 3 T cell receptor beta chains share one sample of origin, sequenced in a study of radiation and T cells in renal cell carcinoma. Indicated time point: blood 2 weeks post-SBRT. Treatment in this sample: 15 Gy SBRT to primary tumor, nephrectomy 4 weeks later. Only in-frame clones appear in the TCRdb table, and some are missing; sequencing was by immunoSEQ multiplex PCR. The sample has 100,000 to 150,000 clones, about four fifths seen once. This specimen was blood, taken from a patient whose treatment included radiotherapy and nephrectomy. These receptors all come from a man aged 50 to 60 with renal cell carcinoma.

This sequence joins TRBV27 and TRBJ1-1; no clear D gene. From germline, CDR1 is MNHEY and CDR2 SMNVEV (reference sequence). CDR3 length: 14 residues. The germline V and J ends were trimmed by 9 bases and 0 bases, with 14 bases remaining between them. The CDR3 reads CASSNSGMNTEAFF. In DNA, the CDR3 is TGTGCCAGTTCGAACTCCGGGATGAACACTGAAGCTTTCTTT.

This clone showed up just a few times. In nucleotides, the CDR3 is TGTGCCAGCAGCGTATCAGGAAAGAGCAATCAGCCCCAGCATTTT. Amino acid sequence: CASSVSGKSNQPQHF. The chain carries TRBV9 and TRBJ1-5, with no clear D. Germline V gene lookup returns CDR1 SGDLS and CDR2 YYNGEE. Trimming left V 1 base short and J 1 base short, with 9 bases between. The CDR3 has 15 amino acids.

In its sample, this clone was seen a few times. This chain links TRBV6-6 with TRBJ1-1, with 9 bases fitting TRBD1. This CDR3 region has 14 residues. Germline loops: CDR1 MNHNY, CDR2 SVGAGI (reference sequence). Trimming cost V 7 bases and J 3 bases; bases outside gene matches: 6. The CDR3 sequence is CASNLQGADTEAFF. For the CDR3, the DNA is TGTGCCAGCAACCTACAGGGGGCGGACACTGAAGCTTTCTTT.